This passage covers 3 T cell receptor beta chains from one sample sequenced in a study of cytomegalovirus exposure and HLA in healthy donors. Primers for the PCR totalled 60 Vbeta and 13 Jbeta. Using immunoSEQ multiplex PCR, the repertoire was profiled, and TCRdb retains in-frame clones only, with some absent. The sample lists around 80,000 clones; over 70% were seen once. Sequenced input: PBMCs. The source is a man aged 40-49 years in good health and CMV-seropositive.

The chain combines TRBV4-3 with TRBJ2-1, with TRBD1 matching over 12 bases. CDR1 is LGHNA and CDR2 is YSLEER in the germline V gene. Unmatched junction bases numbered 4, after V lost 0 bases and J lost 7 bases. This CDR3 contains 16 residues. CDR3 loop: CASSQEGQGAWNEQFF. As DNA, the CDR3 is TGCGCCAGCAGCCAAGAGGGACAGGGGGCTTGGAATGAGCAGTTCTTC.

This clone came up a few times. This chain uses TRBV7-2 with TRBJ2-1, with 11 nucleotides matching TRBD2. The length of the CDR3 is 14 residues. J lost 5 bases, V lost 8 bases, and 5 bases had no gene match. Germline loops: CDR1 SGHTA, CDR2 FQGNSA. The CDR3 reads CASDLAGGHNEQFF. CDR3 coding DNA: TGTGCCAGCGACCTAGCGGGGGGCCACAATGAGCAGTTCTTC.

The chain has TRBV27 and TRBJ1-1; 9 positions agree with TRBD1. Losses at the gene ends were 3 bases for V and 5 bases for J; bases not matched to a gene: 7. The CDR3 is made up of 15 amino acids. The germline CDR1 and CDR2 sequences are MNHEY and SMNVEV (reference sequence). Written as DNA, the CDR3 is TGTGCCAGCAGTTTTTCCGGGACAGGGCGTACTGAAGCTTTCTTT. This translates into CASSFSGTGRTEAFF.